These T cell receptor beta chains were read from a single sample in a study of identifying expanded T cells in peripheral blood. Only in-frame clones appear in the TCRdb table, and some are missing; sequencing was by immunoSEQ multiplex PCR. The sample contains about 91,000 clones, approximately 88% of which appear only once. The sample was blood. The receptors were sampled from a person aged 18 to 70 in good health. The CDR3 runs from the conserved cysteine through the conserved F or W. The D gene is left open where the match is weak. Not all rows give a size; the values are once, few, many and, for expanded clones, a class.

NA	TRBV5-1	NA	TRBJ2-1	TGCGCCAGCAGCTTCCGGCAGTCCTACAATGAGCAGTTCTTC	CASSFRQSYNEQFF
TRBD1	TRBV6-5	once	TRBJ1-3	TGTGCCAGCAGTTACGGGACAGGGGCTGGAAACACCATATATTTT	CASSYGTGAGNTIYF
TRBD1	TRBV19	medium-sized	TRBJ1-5	TGTGCCAGTAGTGCCCAGGGGGCCTCGGGCAATCAGCCCCAGCATTTT	CASSAQGASGNQPQHF
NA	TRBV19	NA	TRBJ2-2	TGTGCCAGTAGTATTAACACAGGGAACACCGGGGAGCTGTTTTTT	CASSINTGNTGELFF
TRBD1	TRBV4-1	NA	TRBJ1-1	TGCGCCAGCAGCCACTTGACAGGGGGTAACACTGAAGCTTTCTTT	CASSHLTGGNTEAFF
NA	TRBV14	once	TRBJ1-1	TGTGCCAGCAGCCCGTCCGTTTGGGGCACTGAAGCTTTCTTT	CASSPSVWGTEAFF
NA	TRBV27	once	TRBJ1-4	TGTGCCAGCAGTTTAAGTCTGACCGCAACTAATGAAAAACTGTTTTTT	CASSLSLTATNEKLFF
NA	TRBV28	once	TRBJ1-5	TGTGCCAGCAGTGCGGCGGGACGCAAAGGTGACAATCAGCCCCAGCATTTT	CASSAAGRKGDNQPQHF
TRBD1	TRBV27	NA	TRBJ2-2	TGTGCCAGCAGCAAATACAGGGGAGACACCGGGGAGCTGTTTTTT	CASSKYRGDTGELFF
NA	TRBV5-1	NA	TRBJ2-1	TGCGCCAGCGGGGTAAGTGGGAGTATGTCCTACAATGAGCAGTTCTTC	CASGVSGSMSYNEQFF
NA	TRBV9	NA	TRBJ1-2	TGTGCCAGCAGCGGGCTCGGGAGAGGGACCTATGGCTACACCTTC	CASSGLGRGTYGYTF
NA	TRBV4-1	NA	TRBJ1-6	TGCGCCAGCAGCCAAGATAGGGGGAGGGGTAATAATTCACCCCTCCACTTT	CASSQDRGRGNNSPLHF
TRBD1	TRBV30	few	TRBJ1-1	TGTGCCTGGAAGACGGACAGGGGCCCGGGCACTGAAGCTTTCTTT	CAWKTDRGPGTEAFF
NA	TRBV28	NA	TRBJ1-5	TGTGCCAGCAGTTTTCGAAATCAGCCCCAGCATTTT	CASSFRNQPQHF
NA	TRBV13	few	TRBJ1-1	TGTGCCAGCAGATATCAGGGATACACTGAAGCTTTCTTT	CASRYQGYTEAFF
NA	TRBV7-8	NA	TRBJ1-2	TGTGCCAGCAGCTTAACCTCGGGGCAGTCCTATGGCTACACCTTC	CASSLTSGQSYGYTF
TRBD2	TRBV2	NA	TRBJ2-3	TGTGCCAGCAAGAGGGAGGGCCCAGATACGCAGTATTTT	CASKREGPDTQYF
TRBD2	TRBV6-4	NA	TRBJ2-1	TGTGCCAGCAGTGCTAGTAGCGGGGGGGCCTCAAATGAGCAGTTCTTC	CASSASSGGASNEQFF
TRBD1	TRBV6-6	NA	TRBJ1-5	TGTGCCAGCAGACTACAGGGGGAAGGACAGCCCCAGCATTTT	CASRLQGEGQPQHF
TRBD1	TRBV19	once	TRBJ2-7	TGTGCCAGTAATTTTGGCACAGGGGCCTACGAGCAGTACTTC	CASNFGTGAYEQYF
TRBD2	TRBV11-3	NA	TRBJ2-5	TGTGCCAGCAGCAACGGACTAGCGGGGGATCAGTACTTC	CASSNGLAGDQYF
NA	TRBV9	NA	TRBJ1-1	TGTGCCAGCAGCGTAGCCTCCGGCACTGAAGCTTTCTTT	CASSVASGTEAFF
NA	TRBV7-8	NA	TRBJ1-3	TGTGCCAGCAGCTTAGCGGGGGGTCTTTACTCTGGAAACACCATATATTTT	CASSLAGGLYSGNTIYF
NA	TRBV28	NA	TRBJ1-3	TGTGCCAGCAGTTTGAGGGGAAACACCATATATTTT	CASSLRGNTIYF
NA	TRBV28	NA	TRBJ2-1	TGTGCCAGCAGTTCGGGACTTCTTACCGGTGAGCAGTTCTTC	CASSSGLLTGEQFF
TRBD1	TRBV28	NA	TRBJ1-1	TGTGCCAGCAGTTTATCCTACAGGGGGGGAGGGAACACTGAAGCTTTCTTT	CASSLSYRGGGNTEAFF
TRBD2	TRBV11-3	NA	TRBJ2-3	TGTGCCAGCAGCTTGGGTAGCGGGGGGCACACAGATACGCAGTATTTT	CASSLGSGGHTDTQYF
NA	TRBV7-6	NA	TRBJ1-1	TGTGCCAGCAGCTTGGGACAGAACACTGAAGCTTTCTTT	CASSLGQNTEAFF
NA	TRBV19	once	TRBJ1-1	TGTGCCAGTATCCGGGTCGGGATTGGGACTGAAGCTTTCTTT	CASIRVGIGTEAFF